Presented here are 19 T cell receptor beta chains from one specimen sequenced in a study of OX40 agonist ivuxolimab in advanced cancers. The data were produced by immunoSEQ multiplex PCR, yet TCRdb's version contains in-frame clones alone and is incomplete. The table records tens of thousands of clones, approximately 82% of them present only once. The sequencing used CD4+ or CD8+ T cells sorted from blood, collected in a trial of the OX40 agonist ivuxolimab. The receptors were gathered from an adult with an advanced solid tumor such as melanoma, head and neck, liver or kidney cancer.

V is TRBV7-3 and J is TRBJ2-3; D is perhaps TRBD1 (6 bases). Trimming removed 6 bases at V and 2 bases at J, with 15 bases between. CDR1 SGHTA and CDR2 FQGTGA come from the germline V gene. The CDR3 sequence is 15 residues long. The CDR3 DNA reads as TGTGCCAGCAGTCAACAGGGTACCTACACAGATACGCAGTATTTT. This encodes CASSQQGTYTDTQYF.

The chain combines TRBV27 with TRBJ2-3; tentative D call: TRBD2 (6 bases). Looked up from germline, CDR1 is MNHEY and CDR2 is SMNVEV (reference sequence). V was shortened by 4 bases and J by 0 bases, with 11 bases between the two germline ends. There are 15 residues in the CDR3. The CDR3 loop reads CASSSGTGSTDTQYF. CDR3 in DNA: TGTGCCAGCAGTTCGGGGACTGGGAGCACAGATACGCAGTATTTT.

V and J are TRBV9 and TRBJ2-1; a possible D gene is TRBD1 (6 bases). CDR1 is SGDLS and CDR2 is YYNGEE in the germline V gene. The CDR3 totals 19 residues. V gave up 0 bases and J gave up 1 base, with 20 bases separating them. This chain's CDR3 is CASSVDRGSLVGSYNEQFF. In DNA form, the CDR3 reads TGTGCCAGCAGCGTAGATAGGGGGTCTTTGGTTGGGTCCTACAATGAGCAGTTCTTC.

The genes are TRBV19 and TRBJ2-3; tentative D call: TRBD1 (6 bases). V lost 3 bases and J 3 bases, leaving 10 bases between the germline ends. The germline V gene encodes CDR1 LNHDA and CDR2 SQIVND (reference sequence). The CDR3 totals 14 residues. This chain's CDR3 is CASSISGQTDTQYF. CDR3 bases: TGTGCCAGTAGTATTTCGGGACAAACAGATACGCAGTATTTT.

CDR3 in amino acids: CASSPAGVSGTYEQYF. CDR3 DNA: TGTGCCAGCAGCCCGGCGGGGGTTAGCGGAACCTACGAGCAGTACTTC. The V call is TRBV11-2, the J call TRBJ2-5; 7 positions agree with TRBD2. Near its end, the DNA agrees better with TRBJ2-7, so the J call may be wrong. In germline, CDR1 is SGHAT, CDR2 FQNNGV. The CDR3 runs to 16 residues.

In DNA form, the CDR3 reads TGTGCCAGCAGTTTAGCGGCCCTGGGGCCCCAGCATTTT. It encodes CASSLAALGPQHF. This chain links TRBV27 with TRBJ1-5; no reliable D call. The V gene's germline CDR1 is MNHEY and CDR2 SMNVEV (reference sequence). The V end lost 2 bases, the J end lost 9 bases, and 11 bases lay between the germline ends. This CDR3 is 13 amino acids long.

The chain combines TRBV28 with TRBJ1-6; D possibly corresponds to TRBD1 (5 bases). Germline-derived CDR1 and CDR2 are MDHEN and SYDVKM. Trimming left V 3 bases short and J 7 bases short, with 13 bases between. This CDR3 has 15 amino acids. The chain's CDR3 is CASSFGGATNSPLHF. CDR3 nucleotides: TGTGCCAGCAGTTTCGGCGGGGCGACCAATTCACCCCTCCACTTT.

The gene calls are TRBV7-8 and TRBJ2-1; no firm D call. Looked up from germline, CDR1 is SGHVS and CDR2 is FQNEAQ. Trimming shortened V by 0 bases and J by 3 bases, and 6 bases separated the two germline ends. This CDR3 is built from 14 residues. CDR3 DNA: TGTGCCAGCAGCTTAGCGAGTAGCTACAATGAGCAGTTCTTC. Its protein product is CASSLASSYNEQFF.

The chain has TRBV9 and TRBJ2-7, with D unresolved. Trimming shortened V by 0 bases and J by 4 bases, and 8 bases separated the two germline ends. The CDR3 length is 13 residues. CDR1 and CDR2 from the germline V gene are SGDLS and YYNGEE. This CDR3 is CASSVDGRYEQYF. CDR3 coding DNA: TGTGCCAGCAGCGTAGACGGCAGATACGAGCAGTACTTC.

The chain has TRBV27 and TRBJ1-2; the D gene is possibly TRBD1 (6 bases). The V end was cut by 5 bases, the J end by 3 bases, with 16 bases between. This CDR3 contains 15 residues. Germline assignment: CDR1 MNHEY and CDR2 SMNVEV (reference sequence). CDR3 sequence: CASSLRGAADYGYTF. Written as DNA, the CDR3 is TGTGCCAGCAGTCTCCGGGGGGCTGCGGACTATGGCTACACCTTC.

The chain uses TRBV6-4 and TRBJ2-1; 8 positions agree with TRBD2. The CDR3 totals 15 residues. With 2 bases clipped from V and 4 bases from J, the junction kept 4 bases outside the gene matches. The germline V gene encodes CDR1 MRHNA and CDR2 SNTAGT. CDR3 DNA: TGTGCCAGCAGTGACGAGACTAGCGAGTACAATGAGCAGTTCTTC. Amino acids: CASSDETSEYNEQFF.

The rearrangement uses TRBV6-1 and TRBJ2-2, with D possibly TRBD1 on 5 matching bases. V dropped 4 bases and J dropped 6 bases, with 9 bases sitting between them. Germline V CDR1 and CDR2: MNHNS, SASEGT. CDR3 size: 13 residues. The CDR3 protein is CASSVEGAGELFF. CDR3 nucleotide sequence: TGTGCCAGCAGTGTTGAAGGGGCCGGGGAGCTGTTTTTT.

In regard to this clone: Relative to the germline gene, one junction end is altered; a read error may explain this. The chain recombines TRBV6-1 with TRBJ2-3; 7 bases fit TRBD2. Germline lookup yields CDR1 MNHNS and CDR2 SASEGT. The CDR3 runs 17 residues. The chain's CDR3 is CASSEGFMGGSPDTQYF. For the CDR3, the DNA is TGTGCCAGCAGCGAAGGGTTTATGGGGGGGTCCCCAGATACGCAGTATTTT.

V is TRBV30 and J is TRBJ2-1, with 7 bases fitting TRBD2. This CDR3 is 13 amino acids long. Losses at the gene ends were 3 bases for V and 13 bases for J; bases not matched to a gene: 12. Germline CDR1 GTSNPN, CDR2 SVGIG (reference sequence). The CDR3 bases are TGTGCCTGGAGCCGGTTGGTGGGAGGGGCACAGTTCTTC. Residues: CAWSRLVGGAQFF.

This chain uses TRBV12-5 with TRBJ2-3; D call uncertain. This CDR3 comprises 12 residues. Looked up from germline, CDR1 is LGHNT and CDR2 is FRNRAP. V gave up 5 bases and J gave up 4 bases, with 7 bases separating them. CDR3 sequence (DNA): TGTGCTAGTGGTCCCGGGTCAGATACGCAGTATTTT. Amino acids: CASGPGSDTQYF.

This chain links TRBV27 with TRBJ1-2, with a possible D match to TRBD1 (6 bases). With 6 bases removed from V and 8 bases from J, the gap between germline ends came to 13 bases. The CDR3 length is 12 residues. The germline V gene encodes CDR1 MNHEY and CDR2 SMNVEV (reference sequence). CDR3 region: CASRPSGQGYTF. CDR3 sequence (DNA): TGTGCCAGCAGACCCTCAGGACAGGGCTACACCTTC.

V and J are TRBV7-3 and TRBJ2-5; D not certain. V was trimmed by 5 bases and J by 1 base, leaving 8 bases between them. CDR3 length: 13 amino acids. The V gene's germline CDR1 is SGHTA and CDR2 FQGTGA. CDR3 nucleotides: TGTGCCAGCAGCCGGATTTCCCAAGAGACCCAGTACTTC. Its protein product is CASSRISQETQYF.

Worth noting for this clone: Other DNA sequences of this sample code for an identical CDR3. This chain connects TRBV6-5 to TRBJ2-5, with D perhaps TRBD2 (6 bases). Per the germline V gene, CDR1 is MNHEY and CDR2 is SVGAGI. The CDR3 contains 13 residues. With 5 bases removed from V and 2 bases from J, the gap between germline ends came to 9 bases. The CDR3 sequence: CASSRGAQETQYF. CDR3 coding DNA: TGTGCCAGCAGTCGCGGGGCACAAGAGACCCAGTACTTC.

V gene TRBV5-1 combines with J gene TRBJ1-2; 7 bases are shared with TRBD1. Germline V CDR1 and CDR2: SGHRS, YFSETQ. The CDR3 sequence is 15 residues long. The V gene end was trimmed by 3 bases and the J gene end by 6 bases; junction bases not matched to a gene: 11. The CDR3 protein is CASSSKVGTADGYTF. The CDR3 DNA is TGCGCCAGCAGCTCAAAGGTAGGGACAGCAGATGGCTACACCTTC.